This T cell receptor beta chain was observed in a study of T cell changes during pregnancy in multiple sclerosis. The CDR3 is 17 amino acids. Germline CDR1 LGHNA, CDR2 YSLEER. V gave up 1 base and J gave up 5 bases; unmatched junction bases: 9. Profiled with immunoSEQ multiplex PCR; TCRdb holds only in-frame clones, not every one. The sample shows tens of thousands of clones, 90% to 95% of them seen only once. The TCR originated in a female donor with multiple sclerosis, enrolled in a pregnancy study. This sequence joins TRBV4-3 and TRBJ2-3; 10 positions match TRBD2. Sequencing used peripheral blood, obtained before pregnancy. The CDR3 DNA sequence: TGCGCCAGCAGCCAAGGCTCAAGCGGGAGGGAGGTAGATACGCAGTATTTT. Amino acids: CASSQGSSGREVDTQYF.